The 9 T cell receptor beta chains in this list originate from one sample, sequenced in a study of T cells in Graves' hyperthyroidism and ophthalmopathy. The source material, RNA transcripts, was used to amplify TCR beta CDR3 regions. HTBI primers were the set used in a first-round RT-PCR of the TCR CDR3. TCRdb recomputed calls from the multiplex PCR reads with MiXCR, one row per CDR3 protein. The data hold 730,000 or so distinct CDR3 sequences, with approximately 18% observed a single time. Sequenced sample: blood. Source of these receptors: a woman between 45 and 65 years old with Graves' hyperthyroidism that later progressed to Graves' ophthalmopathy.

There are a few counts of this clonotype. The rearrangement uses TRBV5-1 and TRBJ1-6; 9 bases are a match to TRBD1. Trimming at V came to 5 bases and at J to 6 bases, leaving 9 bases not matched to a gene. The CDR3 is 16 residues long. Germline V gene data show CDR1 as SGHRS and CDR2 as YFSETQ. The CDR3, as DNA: TGCGCCAGCAGAAAATCGACAGGGGGATCTAATTCACCCCTCCACTTT. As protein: CASRKSTGGSNSPLHF.

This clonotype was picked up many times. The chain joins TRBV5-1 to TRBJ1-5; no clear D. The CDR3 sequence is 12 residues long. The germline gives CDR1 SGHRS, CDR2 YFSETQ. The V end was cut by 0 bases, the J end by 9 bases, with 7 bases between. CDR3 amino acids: CASSLDEGPQHF. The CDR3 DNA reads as TGCGCCAGCAGCTTGGACGAAGGGCCCCAGCATTTT.

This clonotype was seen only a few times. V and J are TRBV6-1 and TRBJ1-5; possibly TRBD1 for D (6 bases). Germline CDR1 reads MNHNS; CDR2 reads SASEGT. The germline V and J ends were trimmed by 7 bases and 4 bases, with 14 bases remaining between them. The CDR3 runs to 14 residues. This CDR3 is CASMGAGENQPQHF. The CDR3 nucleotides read TGTGCCAGCATGGGGGCCGGAGAGAATCAGCCCCAGCATTTT.

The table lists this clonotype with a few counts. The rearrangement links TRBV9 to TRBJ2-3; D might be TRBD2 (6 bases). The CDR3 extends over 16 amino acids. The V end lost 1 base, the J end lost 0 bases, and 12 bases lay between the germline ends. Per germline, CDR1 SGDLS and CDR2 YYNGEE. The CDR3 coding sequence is TGTGCCAGCAGCGTACAGGGACTTTATAGCACAGATACGCAGTATTTT. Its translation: CASSVQGLYSTDTQYF. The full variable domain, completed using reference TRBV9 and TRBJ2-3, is DSGVTQTPKHLITATGQRVTLRCSPRSGDLSVYWYQQSLDQGLQFLIQYYNGEERAKGNILERFSAQQFPDLHSELNLSSLELGDSALYFCASSVQGLYSTDTQYFGPGTRLTVL.

As DNA, the CDR3 is TGTGCCAGCAGCTTTGGGCTCTTGGTCGTATCTCAGCCCCAGCATTTT. Protein sequence: CASSFGLLVVSQPQHF. The V and J genes are TRBV5-5 and TRBJ1-5, with D unresolved. V gave up 2 bases and J gave up 6 bases, with 18 bases separating them. The CDR3 length is 16 residues. Germline V lookup: CDR1 SGHKS, CDR2 YYEKEE (reference sequence).

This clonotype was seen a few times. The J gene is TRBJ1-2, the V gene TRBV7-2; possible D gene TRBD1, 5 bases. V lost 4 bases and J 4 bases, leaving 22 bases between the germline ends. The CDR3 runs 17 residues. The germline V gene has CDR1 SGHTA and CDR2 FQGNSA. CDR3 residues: CASSYQTGARNLYGYTF. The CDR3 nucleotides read TGTGCCAGCAGCTATCAAACCGGGGCCAGAAACCTCTATGGCTACACCTTC.

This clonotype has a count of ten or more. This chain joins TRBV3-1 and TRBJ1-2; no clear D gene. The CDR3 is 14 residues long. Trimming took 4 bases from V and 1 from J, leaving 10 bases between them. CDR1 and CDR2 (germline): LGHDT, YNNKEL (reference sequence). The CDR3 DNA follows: TGTGCCAGCAGCCCGGGAGCCCTTAACTATGGCTACACCTTC. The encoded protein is CASSPGALNYGYTF.

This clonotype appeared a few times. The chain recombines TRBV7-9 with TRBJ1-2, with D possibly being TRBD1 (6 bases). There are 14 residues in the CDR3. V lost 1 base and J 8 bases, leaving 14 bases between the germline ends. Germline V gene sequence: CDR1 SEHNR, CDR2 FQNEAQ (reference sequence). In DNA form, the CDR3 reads TGTGCCAGCAGCTTAGGACAGGTGATCGTGGGCTACACCTTC. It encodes CASSLGQVIVGYTF.

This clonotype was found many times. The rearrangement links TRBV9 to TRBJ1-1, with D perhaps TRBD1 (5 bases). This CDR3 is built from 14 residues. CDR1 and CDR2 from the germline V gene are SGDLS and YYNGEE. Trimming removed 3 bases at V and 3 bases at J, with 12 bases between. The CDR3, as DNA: TGTGCCAGCAGCGGATCCGGGACCTACACTGAAGCTTTCTTT. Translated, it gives CASSGSGTYTEAFF.